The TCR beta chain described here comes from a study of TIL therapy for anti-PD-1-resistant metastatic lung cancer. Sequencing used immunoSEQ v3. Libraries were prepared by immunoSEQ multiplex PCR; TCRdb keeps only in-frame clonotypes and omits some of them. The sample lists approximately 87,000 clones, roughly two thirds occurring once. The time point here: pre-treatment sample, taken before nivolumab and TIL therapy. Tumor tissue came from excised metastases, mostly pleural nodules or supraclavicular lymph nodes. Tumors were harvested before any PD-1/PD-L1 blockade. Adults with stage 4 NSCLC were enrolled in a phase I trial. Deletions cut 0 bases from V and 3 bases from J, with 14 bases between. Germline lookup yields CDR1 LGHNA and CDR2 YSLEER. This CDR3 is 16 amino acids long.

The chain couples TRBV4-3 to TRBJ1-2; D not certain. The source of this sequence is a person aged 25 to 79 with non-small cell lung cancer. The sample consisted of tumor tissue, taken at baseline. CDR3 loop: CASSQDREGHHYGYTF. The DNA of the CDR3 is TGCGCCAGCAGCCAAGATCGGGAAGGGCACCACTATGGCTACACCTTC.